The source of this T cell receptor beta chain is a study of vaccination and CD4 T cells after COVID-19. This clonotype was observed a few times. Its antigen is unknown. The CDR3 contains 17 residues. Deletions cut 1 base from V and 0 bases from J, with 16 bases between. The V gene's germline CDR1 is DFQATT and CDR2 SNEGSKA (reference sequence). Stated treatment: approximately 9-day PBMC culture with coronavirus spike peptide pools or control peptides (ViraFEST assay). Before the COVID-19 pandemic (2011-2018), CD4+ T cells were obtained from the unexposed donor. Four cold-coronavirus spikes, along with SARS-CoV-2 S/N, were used to probe unexposed-donor CD4+ T cells, cells permitting. Cultured CD4+ T cell DNA was sequenced using the Oncomine TCR Beta short-read assay. MiXCR, applied by TCRdb to the PCR reads, yields one record per CDR3 protein. The sample carries a few thousand distinct CDR3 sequences, roughly 64% recorded once.

This clonotype was obtained from a human donor in good health. V gene TRBV20-1 combines with J gene TRBJ1-3; no firm D call. The sequencing sample was made of CD4+ T cells from blood, cultured in vitro. CDR3 loop: CSARGFVDGPSGNTIYF. The DNA of the CDR3 is TGCAGTGCTAGAGGATTTGTGGACGGACCCTCTGGAAACACCATATATTTT.